These 26 T cell receptor beta chains were sequenced from one sample in a study of cytomegalovirus exposure and HLA in healthy donors. The table came from immunoSEQ multiplex PCR; TCRdb's copy has only in-frame clones and leaves some out. The sample shows around 180,000 clones, 84% of them seen only once. Sequenced sample: PBMCs. The receptor set was obtained from a man younger than 35 in good health and CMV-seropositive.

The rearrangement uses TRBV29-1 and TRBJ2-7; D remains unclear. Deletions cut 7 bases from V and 6 bases from J, with 13 bases between. Germline assignment: CDR1 SQVTM and CDR2 ANQGSEA. The CDR3 spans 11 residues. CDR3 protein: CSGLMFGEQYF. DNA for the CDR3: TGCAGCGGCTTAATGTTCGGCGAGCAGTACTTC.

The chain uses TRBV6-5 and TRBJ2-5, with 7 bases lining up with TRBD1. This CDR3 is 12 amino acids long. Germline V CDR1 and CDR2: MNHEY, SVGAGI. V dropped 6 bases and J dropped 5; count of bases not matched to a gene: 3. The CDR3 DNA reads as TGTGCCAGCAGGACAGGGTTGGAGACCCAGTACTTC. Translating gives CASRTGLETQYF.

The gene calls are TRBV5-1 and TRBJ2-7, with D perhaps matching TRBD2 (6 bases). This CDR3 has 13 residues. The V and J ends lost 5 bases and 4 bases respectively, with 13 bases between them. Germline V lookup: CDR1 SGHRS, CDR2 YFSETQ. The DNA for the CDR3 is TGCGCCAGCAGGAGAGCGCGGGATTACGAGCAGTACTTC. Translation: CASRRARDYEQYF.

This clone was observed a handful of times. The rearrangement links TRBV7-3 to TRBJ1-2; D possibly corresponds to TRBD1 (5 bases). Germline CDR1 and CDR2: SGHTA and FQGTGA. Trimming took off 5 bases at V and 8 bases at J, with 15 bases between the two ends. The CDR3 loop spans 13 amino acids. The CDR3 protein is CASSRDSRQGYTF. The DNA for the CDR3 is TGTGCCAGCAGCCGAGACAGTCGCCAGGGCTACACCTTC.

The chain uses TRBV11-2 and TRBJ2-2; 9 nucleotides agree with TRBD1. CDR1 is SGHAT, CDR2 FQNNGV, per germline. The CDR3 contains 14 residues. The V gene end was trimmed by 10 bases and the J gene end by 3 bases; junction bases not matched to a gene: 6. The CDR3 spells CATHRGLYTGELFF. Written as DNA, the CDR3 is TGTGCCACCCACAGGGGGCTGTACACCGGGGAGCTGTTTTTT.

The chain is built from TRBV6-1 and TRBJ1-2, with 8 bases aligning to TRBD1. This CDR3 is built from 13 residues. The germline gives CDR1 MNHNS, CDR2 SASEGT. V trimming: 7 bases; J trimming: 4 bases; junction bases outside the gene matches: 5. This chain's CDR3 is CASTPDRVYGYTF. As DNA, the CDR3 is TGTGCCAGCACCCCGGACAGGGTCTATGGCTACACCTTC.

A single count supports this clone. The rearrangement joins TRBV7-2 to TRBJ2-7, with 14 bases that match TRBD2. The ends lost 1 base at V and 4 bases at J; junction bases unmatched: 6. The germline CDR1 and CDR2 sequences are SGHTA and FQGNSA. CDR3 length: 17 amino acids. The CDR3 nucleotides read TGTGCCAGCAGCTTAGATTCCTGGACTAGCGGGAGGTACGAGCAGTACTTC. Protein sequence: CASSLDSWTSGRYEQYF. The full variable domain, in which reference TRBV7-2 and TRBJ2-7 provide the parts outside the CDR3, is GAGVSQSPSNKVTEKGKDVELRCDPISGHTALYWYRQSLGQGLEFLIYFQGNSAPDKSGLPSDRFSAERTGGSVSTLTIQRTQQEDSAVYLCASSLDSWTSGRYEQYFGPGTRLTVT.

This clone appeared a few times. This sample includes further DNA sequences coding for the same CDR3. V is TRBV2 and J is TRBJ2-2; D perhaps matches TRBD1 (6 bases). V dropped 6 bases and J dropped 4 bases, with 12 bases sitting between them. The CDR3 is made up of 14 amino acids. The germline V gene encodes CDR1 SNHLY and CDR2 FYNNEI. The CDR3 nucleotides are TGTGCCAGCAGGGAACAGGGTCCCACCGGGGAGCTGTTTTTT. Encoded protein: CASREQGPTGELFF. Using reference TRBV2 and TRBJ2-2 for the parts outside the CDR3, the full variable domain is EPEVTQTPSHQVTQMGQEVILRCVPISNHLYFYWYRQILGQKVEFLVSFYNNEISEKSEIFDDQFSVERPDGSNFTLKIRSTKLEDSAMYFCASREQGPTGELFFGEGSRLTVL.

The sample holds a few counts of this clone. The J gene is TRBJ2-3, the V gene TRBV5-8, with TRBD2 matching 15 bases. Germline V CDR1 and CDR2: SGHTS, YDEGEE. Losses at the gene ends were 4 bases for V and 5 bases for J; bases not matched to a gene: 2. The CDR3 is 15 residues long. The chain's CDR3 is CASSLGLAGGDTQYF. The CDR3 DNA reads as TGTGCCAGCAGCCTGGGACTAGCGGGAGGAGATACGCAGTATTTT.

This clone was picked up one time. The chain recombines TRBV5-4 with TRBJ2-2; D call uncertain. The germline gives CDR1 SGHNT, CDR2 YYREEE (reference sequence). The CDR3 is 14 amino acids. Between the trimmed V and J ends, which lost 4 bases and 6 bases, there was a span of 13 bases. This CDR3 is CASSPGGVAGELFF. The DNA for the CDR3 is TGTGCCAGCAGCCCCGGCGGAGTCGCCGGGGAGCTGTTTTTT. The whole variable domain, filled in from reference TRBV5-4 and TRBJ2-2, reads ETGVTQSPTHLIKTRGQQVTLRCSSQSGHNTVSWYQQALGQGPQFIFQYYREEENGRGNFPPRFSGLQFPNYSSELNVNALELDDSALYLCASSPGGVAGELFFGEGSRLTVL.

The gene calls are TRBV13 and TRBJ2-2; TRBD2 matches at 9 bases. CDR1 PRHDT and CDR2 FYEKMQ come from the germline V gene (reference sequence). The V gene end was trimmed by 3 bases and the J gene end by 2 bases; junction bases not matched to a gene: 4. The length of the CDR3 is 16 residues. The CDR3 nucleotides are TGTGCCAGCAGCTTCCAGACTAGCGGAAACACCGGGGAGCTGTTTTTT. Its protein product is CASSFQTSGNTGELFF.

This clone has only one observation. This chain joins TRBV28 and TRBJ2-1; D is possibly TRBD2 (7 bases). CDR1 and CDR2 from the germline V gene are MDHEN and SYDVKM. Trimming took off 5 bases at V and 15 bases at J, with 17 bases between the two ends. This CDR3 is 12 amino acids long. The CDR3 sequence: CASSARGGHGFF. The CDR3 DNA follows: TGTGCCAGCAGTGCTAGGGGGGGGCATGGGTTCTTC.

The genes are TRBV7-9 and TRBJ2-4, with 12 bases lining up with TRBD2. The trim removed 6 bases at V and 1 base at J, leaving 13 bases unmatched. CDR1 is SEHNR and CDR2 is FQNEAQ in the germline V gene (reference sequence). CDR3 length: 19 residues. The CDR3 here is CASSFSVLAGGEAKNIQYF. In DNA, the CDR3 is TGTGCCAGCAGTTTTTCGGTACTAGCGGGAGGAGAGGCCAAAAACATTCAGTACTTC.

V is TRBV6-1 and J is TRBJ2-7, with D maybe TRBD2 (5 bases). Germline CDR1 and CDR2: MNHNS and SASEGT. Trimming shortened V by 0 bases and J by 2 bases, and 5 bases separated the two germline ends. The CDR3 sequence is 13 residues long. The CDR3 DNA is TGTGCCAGCAGTGAAGCGCGGGCCTACGAGCAGTACTTC. Amino acid sequence: CASSEARAYEQYF.

The chain couples TRBV7-8 to TRBJ2-7, with 12 bases lining up with TRBD2. This CDR3 is 18 amino acids long. Looked up from germline, CDR1 is SGHVS and CDR2 is FQNEAQ. Losses at the gene ends were 4 bases for V and 5 bases for J; bases not matched to a gene: 15. The CDR3 DNA is TGTGCCAGCAGCTCCCACCGACTAGCGGGAGACACGGGGGACGAGCAGTACTTC. Translated, it gives CASSSHRLAGDTGDEQYF. Variable domain in full (rest from reference TRBV7-8 and TRBJ2-7): GAGVSQSPRYKVAKRGQDVALRCDPISGHVSLFWYQQALGQGPEFLTYFQNEAQLDKSGLPSDRFFAERPEGSVSTLKIQRTQQEDSAVYLCASSSHRLAGDTGDEQYFGPGTRLTVT.

A remark on this clone: The sample carries other DNA sequences with the same CDR3. The V and J genes are TRBV5-1 and TRBJ2-3; D is possibly TRBD2 (6 bases). V was clipped by 0 bases and J by 1 base, with 9 bases between them. Germline V gene data show CDR1 as SGHRS and CDR2 as YFSETQ. The CDR3 extends over 15 amino acids. The chain's CDR3 is CASSLGLGGTDTQYF. As DNA, the CDR3 is TGCGCCAGCAGCTTGGGACTAGGGGGCACAGATACGCAGTATTTT.

The chain uses TRBV11-2 and TRBJ2-7; TRBD1 matches at 8 bases. This CDR3 spans 15 amino acids. V was pared by 0 bases and J by 2 bases, with 3 bases of the junction left unmatched. Germline V gene sequence: CDR1 SGHAT, CDR2 FQNNGV. The CDR3, as DNA: TGTGCCAGCAGCTTAGAACCAGGGGGCCCCTACGAGCAGTACTTC. The encoded protein is CASSLEPGGPYEQYF.

The rearrangement uses TRBV5-4 and TRBJ2-7; TRBD1 is a possible D gene (5 bases). CDR1 and CDR2 (germline): SGHNT, YYREEE (reference sequence). With 4 bases removed from V and 2 bases from J, the gap between germline ends came to 13 bases. This CDR3 region has 14 residues. The chain's CDR3 is CASSQGPDTYEQYF. In DNA, the CDR3 is TGTGCCAGCAGCCAGGGCCCGGATACCTACGAGCAGTACTTC.

The chain is built from TRBV7-3 and TRBJ2-7, with 7 bases that match TRBD1. The CDR3 contains 15 residues. The junction had 9 bases not matched to a gene; V was cut back by 1 base and J by 6 bases. Germline V gene lookup returns CDR1 SGHTA and CDR2 FQGTGA. This chain's CDR3 is CASSLIKAGGFEQYF. The CDR3 coding sequence is TGTGCCAGCAGCTTAATTAAGGCAGGGGGTTTCGAGCAGTACTTC. Together with reference TRBV7-3 and TRBJ2-7, the CDR3 gives the full variable domain: GAGVSQTPSNKVTEKGKYVELRCDPISGHTALYWYRQSLGQGPEFLIYFQGTGAADDSGLPNDRFFAVRPEGSVSTLKIQRTERGDSAVYLCASSLIKAGGFEQYFGPGTRLTVT.

Note on this clone: One end of the junction varies from germline; a read error may be responsible. This sequence joins TRBV7-2 and TRBJ1-2, with D unresolved. CDR1 is SGHTA, CDR2 FQGNSA, per germline. CDR3 size: 11 residues. CDR3 sequence: CASRATGSPIF. In nucleotides, the CDR3 is TGTGCCAGCAGGGCTACCGGGTCGCCGATCTTC.

The rearrangement links TRBV19 to TRBJ1-5, with TRBD1 matching 7 bases. Germline V gene lookup returns CDR1 LNHDA and CDR2 SQIVND (reference sequence). J was trimmed by 3 bases and V by 4 bases; bases with no gene match: 6. The length of the CDR3 is 15 residues. CDR3 sequence (DNA): TGTGCCAGTAGTAGTGGGGACAGACTCAATCAGCCCCAGCATTTT. Its protein is CASSSGDRLNQPQHF.

The V call is TRBV7-2, the J call TRBJ2-1; TRBD2 matches 10 bases. CDR1 is SGHTA, CDR2 FQGNSA, per germline. The CDR3 is 15 residues long. With 4 bases clipped from V and 3 bases from J, the junction kept 3 bases outside the gene matches. CDR3 residues: CASSYTSGIYNEQFF. The CDR3 bases are TGTGCCAGCAGCTACACTAGCGGGATCTACAATGAGCAGTTCTTC. The whole variable domain, remainder taken from reference TRBV7-2 and TRBJ2-1, is GAGVSQSPSNKVTEKGKDVELRCDPISGHTALYWYRQSLGQGLEFLIYFQGNSAPDKSGLPSDRFSAERTGGSVSTLTIQRTQQEDSAVYLCASSYTSGIYNEQFFGPGTRLTVL.

This sequence joins TRBV4-2 and TRBJ2-7; TRBD2 aligns across 11 bases. The CDR3 sequence is 15 residues long. J gave up 2 bases and V 6 bases, and 6 bases lay outside the gene matches. Germline CDR1 is LGHNA and CDR2 is YNFKEQ. This chain's CDR3 is CASRLGTSGTYEQYF. CDR3 in DNA: TGTGCCAGCAGGCTAGGGACTAGCGGTACCTACGAGCAGTACTTC.

The genes are TRBV30 and TRBJ2-1, with D uncertain. Trimming took off 3 bases at V and 7 bases at J, with 7 bases between the two ends. Germline V gives CDR1 GTSNPN, CDR2 SVGIG (reference sequence). This CDR3 is 11 amino acids long. This CDR3 is CAWSDGNEQFF. The CDR3 DNA reads as TGTGCCTGGAGCGACGGGAATGAGCAGTTCTTC.

This chain uses TRBV6-1 with TRBJ1-5, with 8 bases identical to TRBD1. This CDR3 region has 15 residues. The germline CDR1 and CDR2 sequences are MNHNS and SASEGT. Unmatched junction bases numbered 9, after V lost 6 bases and J lost 5 bases. CDR3 in amino acids: CASSAEDRAYQPQHF. As DNA, the CDR3 is TGTGCCAGCAGCGCGGAGGACAGGGCTTATCAGCCCCAGCATTTT.

The V and J genes are TRBV7-2 and TRBJ2-1, with TRBD2 as a possible D gene (5 bases). CDR3 length: 14 amino acids. CDR1 and CDR2 (germline): SGHTA, FQGNSA. With 5 bases removed from V and 8 bases from J, the gap between germline ends came to 16 bases. The CDR3 spells CASSPPARVHEQFF. In DNA, the CDR3 is TGTGCCAGCAGCCCCCCCGCGAGGGTCCATGAGCAGTTCTTC.